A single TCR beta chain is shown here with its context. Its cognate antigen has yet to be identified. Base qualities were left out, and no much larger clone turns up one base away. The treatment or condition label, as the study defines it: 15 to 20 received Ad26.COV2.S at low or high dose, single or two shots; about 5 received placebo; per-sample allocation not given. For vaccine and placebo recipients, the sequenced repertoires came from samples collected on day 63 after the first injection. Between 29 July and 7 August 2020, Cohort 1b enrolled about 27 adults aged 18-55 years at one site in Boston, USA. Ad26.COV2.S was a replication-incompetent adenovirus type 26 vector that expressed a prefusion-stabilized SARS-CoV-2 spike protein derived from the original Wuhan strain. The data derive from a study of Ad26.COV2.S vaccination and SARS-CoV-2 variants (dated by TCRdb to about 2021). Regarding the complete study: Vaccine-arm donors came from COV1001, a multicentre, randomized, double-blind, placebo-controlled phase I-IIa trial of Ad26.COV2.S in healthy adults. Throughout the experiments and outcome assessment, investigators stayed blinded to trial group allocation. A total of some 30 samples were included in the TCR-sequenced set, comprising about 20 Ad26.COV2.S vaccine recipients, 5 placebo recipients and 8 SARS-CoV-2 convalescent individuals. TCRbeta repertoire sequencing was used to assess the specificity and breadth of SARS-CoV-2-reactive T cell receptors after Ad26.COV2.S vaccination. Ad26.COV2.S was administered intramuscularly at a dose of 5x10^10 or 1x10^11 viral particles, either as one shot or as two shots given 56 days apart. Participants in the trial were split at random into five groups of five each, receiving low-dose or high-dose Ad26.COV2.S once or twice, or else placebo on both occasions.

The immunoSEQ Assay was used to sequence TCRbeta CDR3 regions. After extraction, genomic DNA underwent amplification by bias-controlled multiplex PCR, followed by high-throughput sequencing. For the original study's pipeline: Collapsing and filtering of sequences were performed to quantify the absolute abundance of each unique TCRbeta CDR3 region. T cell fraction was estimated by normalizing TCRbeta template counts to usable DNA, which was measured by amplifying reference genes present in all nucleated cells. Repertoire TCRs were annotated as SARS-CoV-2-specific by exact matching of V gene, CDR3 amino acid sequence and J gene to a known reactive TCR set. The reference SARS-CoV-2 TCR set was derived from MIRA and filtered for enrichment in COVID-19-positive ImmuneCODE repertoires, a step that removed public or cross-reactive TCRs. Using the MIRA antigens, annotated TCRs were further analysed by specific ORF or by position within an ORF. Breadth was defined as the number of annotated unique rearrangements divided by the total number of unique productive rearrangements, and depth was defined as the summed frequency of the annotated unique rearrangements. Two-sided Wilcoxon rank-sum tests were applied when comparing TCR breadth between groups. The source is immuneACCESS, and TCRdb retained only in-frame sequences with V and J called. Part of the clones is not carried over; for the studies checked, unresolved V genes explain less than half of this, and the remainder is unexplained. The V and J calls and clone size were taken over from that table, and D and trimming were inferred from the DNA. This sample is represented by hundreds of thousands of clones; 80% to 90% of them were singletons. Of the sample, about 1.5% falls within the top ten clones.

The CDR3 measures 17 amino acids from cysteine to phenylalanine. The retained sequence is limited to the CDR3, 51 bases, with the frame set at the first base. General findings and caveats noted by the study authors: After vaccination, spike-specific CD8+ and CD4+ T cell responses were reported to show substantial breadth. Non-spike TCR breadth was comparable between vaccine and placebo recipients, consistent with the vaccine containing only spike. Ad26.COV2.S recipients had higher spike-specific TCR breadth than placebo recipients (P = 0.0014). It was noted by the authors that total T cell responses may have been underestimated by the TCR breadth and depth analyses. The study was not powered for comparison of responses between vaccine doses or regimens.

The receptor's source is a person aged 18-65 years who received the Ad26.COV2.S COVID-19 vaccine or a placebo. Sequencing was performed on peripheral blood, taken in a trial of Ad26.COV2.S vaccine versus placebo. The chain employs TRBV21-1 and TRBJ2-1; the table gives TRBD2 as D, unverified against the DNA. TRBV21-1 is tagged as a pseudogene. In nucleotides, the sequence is TGTGCCAGCAGCAAAGGAGGGGTGGAACCCTCGGGGGATGAGCAGTTCTTC. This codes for CASSKGGVEPSGDEQFF.